The 27 T cell receptor beta chains presented below share a single source sample, sequenced in a study of blood T cell repertoires in COVID-19. Sequencing was performed with immunoSEQ multiplex PCR; in TCRdb, only in-frame clones are kept and a portion is missing. The top ten clones hold roughly 1.7% of a sample with 150,000 to 160,000 clones, roughly four fifths of them seen once. Sequences were obtained from peripheral blood. The receptors stem from a man older than 75 with acute or convalescent COVID-19.

The chain recombines TRBV11-2 with TRBJ2-3; D might be TRBD1 (5 bases). V was shortened by 7 bases and J by 4 bases, with 12 bases between the two germline ends. Looked up from germline, CDR1 is SGHAT and CDR2 is FQNNGV. The length of the CDR3 is 13 residues. This CDR3 reads CASTLGVADTQYF. CDR3 bases: TGTGCCAGCACCCTAGGGGTTGCAGATACGCAGTATTTT. The full variable domain, completed using reference TRBV11-2 and TRBJ2-3, is EAGVAQSPRYKIIEKRQSVAFWCNPISGHATLYWYQQILGQGPKLLIQFQNNGVVDDSQLPKDRFSAERLKGVDSTLKIQPAKLEDSAVYLCASTLGVADTQYFGPGTRLTVL.

This chain links TRBV9 with TRBJ2-1; possible D gene TRBD1, 5 bases. Trimming took 3 bases from V and 16 from J, leaving 23 bases between them. Germline V gives CDR1 SGDLS, CDR2 YYNGEE. The CDR3 extends over 14 amino acids. In DNA form, the CDR3 reads TGTGCCAGCAGCGCCCAGTCGGGTGGGGCCCTGCAATTCTTC. It translates to CASSAQSGGALQFF.

The chain combines TRBV7-2 with TRBJ1-5, with 7 bases lining up with TRBD1. Per the germline V gene, CDR1 is SGHTA and CDR2 is FQGNSA. Trimming took 1 base from V and 4 from J; bases not matched to a gene: 10. CDR3 length: 17 amino acids. CDR3 loop: CASSLVSGTGANQPQHF. CDR3 bases: TGTGCCAGCAGCTTAGTGTCCGGAACAGGGGCGAATCAGCCCCAGCATTTT.

The V gene is TRBV2, the J gene TRBJ2-3; D is perhaps TRBD1 (7 bases). The CDR3 has 16 residues. Trimming took 6 bases from V and 2 from J, leaving 18 bases between them. Germline V gene lookup returns CDR1 SNHLY and CDR2 FYNNEI. The DNA of the CDR3 is TGTGCCAGCAGCGGGGGTCGACAGGGCGCCACAGATACGCAGTATTTT. Protein: CASSGGRQGATDTQYF.

This clone came up once. The chain employs TRBV5-1 and TRBJ1-2, with a possible D match to TRBD1 (6 bases). This CDR3 is built from 13 residues. Germline CDR1 is SGHRS and CDR2 is YFSETQ. The ends were cut back, 4 bases at V and 6 bases at J, with 13 bases in the middle. CDR3 sequence: CASSPGQINGYTF. CDR3 DNA: TGCGCCAGCAGCCCTGGACAGATCAATGGCTACACCTTC.

This clone has only a few counts. The rearrangement uses TRBV11-3 and TRBJ1-6; D might be TRBD1 (5 bases). The germline V gene has CDR1 SGHNT and CDR2 YENEEA. The CDR3 contains 14 residues. Trimming left V 7 bases short and J 7 bases short, with 14 bases between. Here the CDR3 reads CASKEGTENSPLHF. CDR3 nucleotides: TGTGCCAGCAAGGAGGGGACGGAGAATTCACCCCTCCACTTT. The full variable domain, with the rest looked up from reference TRBV11-3 and TRBJ1-6, is EAGVVQSPRYKIIEKKQPVAFWCNPISGHNTLYWYLQNLGQGPELLIRYENEEAVDDSQLPKDRFSAERLKGVDSTLKIQPAELGDSAVYLCASKEGTENSPLHFGNGTRLTVT.

The CDR3 spells CAISDPGRVYGYTF. CDR3 in DNA: TGTGCCATCAGTGATCCGGGCAGGGTCTATGGCTACACCTTC. The chain uses TRBV10-3 and TRBJ1-2, with a possible D match to TRBD1 (5 bases). Germline V gives CDR1 ENHRY, CDR2 SYGVKD. Trimming cost V 3 bases and J 4 bases, with 12 bases left between them. The CDR3 length is 14 residues.

This chain connects TRBV5-1 to TRBJ2-3; TRBD1 is a possible D gene (5 bases). Germline V gives CDR1 SGHRS, CDR2 YFSETQ. Trimming took 3 bases from V and 3 from J, leaving 11 bases between them. This CDR3 is 14 amino acids long. The CDR3 protein is CASSSGQITDTQYF. CDR3 nucleotide sequence: TGCGCCAGCAGCTCCGGACAAATTACAGATACGCAGTATTTT.

The chain recombines TRBV5-8 with TRBJ2-3; no definite D call. The CDR3 is made up of 13 amino acids. Germline V gene sequence: CDR1 SGHTS, CDR2 YDEGEE. Trimming left V 5 bases short and J 2 bases short, with 9 bases between. The DNA of the CDR3 is TGTGCCAGCAGAAAATACACCACAGATACGCAGTATTTT. It is translated as CASRKYTTDTQYF.

V and J are TRBV19 and TRBJ1-6, with 8 bases fitting TRBD1. Germline V gives CDR1 LNHDA, CDR2 SQIVND (reference sequence). CDR3 length: 15 amino acids. V gave up 6 bases and J gave up 7 bases; unmatched junction bases: 8. The CDR3 region has the DNA TGTGCCAGTAGCTCACAGGGGGGACACAATTCACCCCTCCACTTT. This translates into CASSSQGGHNSPLHF.

The rearrangement joins TRBV6-5 to TRBJ2-7; TRBD2 might be the D (5 bases). Trimming cost V 4 bases and J 6 bases, with 19 bases left between them. The CDR3 is 15 amino acids. Germline V gives CDR1 MNHEY, CDR2 SVGAGI. CDR3 sequence: CASSSSTSGSGEQYV. The CDR3 DNA reads TGTGCCAGCAGTTCTTCCACCAGCGGCTCGGGCGAGCAGTACGTC.

The chain joins TRBV18 to TRBJ2-1; TRBD2 matches at 14 bases. V shed 0 bases, J shed 0 bases, and the junction held 7 bases outside the gene matches. The germline CDR1 and CDR2 sequences are KGHSH and LQKENI. This CDR3 has 20 residues. DNA of the CDR3: TGTGCCAGCTCACCACCTGGACTAGCGGGGGGCCAACGCTCCTACAATGAGCAGTTCTTC. As protein: CASSPPGLAGGQRSYNEQFF.

The rearrangement links TRBV7-9 to TRBJ1-2, with TRBD1 as a possible D gene (5 bases). Trimming shortened V by 6 bases and J by 6 bases, and 14 bases separated the two germline ends. Looked up from germline, CDR1 is SEHNR and CDR2 is FQNEAQ (reference sequence). The CDR3 has 13 amino acids. The CDR3 DNA reads TGTGCCAGCAGGCCGCAGGGCGTCGATGGCTACACCTTC. As protein: CASRPQGVDGYTF. Filled out from reference TRBV7-9 and TRBJ1-2, the complete variable domain reads DTGVSQNPRHKITKRGQNVTFRCDPISEHNRLYWYRQTLGQGPEFLTYFQNEAQLEKSRLLSDRFSAERPKGSFSTLEIQRTEQGDSAMYLCASRPQGVDGYTFGSGTRLTVV.

This clone was seen a single time. The chain links TRBV24-1 to TRBJ2-1; 11 bases align to TRBD2. The V gene's germline CDR1 is KGHDR and CDR2 SFDVKD. This CDR3 is 18 amino acids long. V gave up 9 bases and J gave up 4 bases; unmatched junction bases: 16. The CDR3 region is CATRTGLAGGREYNEQFF. DNA of the CDR3: TGTGCCACCCGGACGGGGCTAGCGGGGGGCAGGGAGTACAATGAGCAGTTCTTC.

This chain uses TRBV7-2 with TRBJ2-2; 9 nucleotides agree with TRBD2. The V gene's germline CDR1 is SGHTA and CDR2 FQGNSA. The CDR3 has 17 residues. V gave up 5 bases and J gave up 6 bases; unmatched junction bases: 13. CDR3 DNA: TGTGCCAGCAGCCCTCAGAGGGGGACTAGCAACCCCGGGGAGCTGTTTTTT. Protein sequence: CASSPQRGTSNPGELFF.

CDR3 sequence reads: CASSPKRRETDTQYF. The CDR3 DNA reads TGTGCCAGCAGCCCCAAAAGGCGGGAAACAGATACGCAGTATTTT. The J gene is TRBJ2-3, the V gene TRBV7-9, with D possibly being TRBD2 (6 bases). Germline CDR1 is SEHNR and CDR2 is FQNEAQ (reference sequence). V dropped 5 bases and J dropped 3 bases, with 15 bases sitting between them. This CDR3 contains 15 residues.

The V and J genes are TRBV25-1 and TRBJ2-5; 8 bases line up with TRBD2. CDR1 MGHDK and CDR2 SYGVNS come from the germline V gene. V trimming: 5 bases; J trimming: 3 bases; junction bases outside the gene matches: 11. There are 16 residues in the CDR3. The CDR3 DNA reads as TGTGCCAGCAGTCTCCTTCCCGGGGGGGGCGAAGAGACCCAGTACTTC. Protein sequence: CASSLLPGGGEETQYF. Full variable domain (remainder filled in from reference TRBV25-1 and TRBJ2-5): EADIYQTPRYLVIGTGKKITLECSQTMGHDKMYWYQQDPGMELHLIHYSYGVNSTEKGDLSSESTVSRIRTEHFPLTLESARPSHTSQYLCASSLLPGGGEETQYFGPGTRLLVL.

As to this clone: The sample contains more than one DNA sequence encoding this CDR3. The chain is built from TRBV6-1 and TRBJ2-7, with no clear D. CDR1 is MNHNS and CDR2 is SASEGT in the germline V gene. The CDR3 is 12 residues long. The V gene lost 2 bases and the J gene lost 4 bases, with 6 bases spanning the gap. The CDR3 DNA reads as TGTGCCAGCAGTGAAACGGGTTACGAGCAGTACGTC. Translated, it gives CASSETGYEQYV.

This clone appeared a few times. The CDR3 nucleotides are TGTGCCAGCAGCTACAGGGGGCCGAGCACTGAAGCTTTCTTT. Residues: CASSYRGPSTEAFF. The V and J genes are TRBV11-3 and TRBJ1-1, with 9 positions matching TRBD1. With V trimmed by 4 bases and J by 4 bases, 4 bases remained unmatched. The CDR3 extends over 14 amino acids. Germline V gene sequence: CDR1 SGHNT, CDR2 YENEEA.

The chain uses TRBV7-8 and TRBJ1-1; tentative D call: TRBD1 (5 bases). The ends were cut back, 7 bases at V and 5 bases at J, with 20 bases in the middle. This CDR3 region has 15 residues. CDR1 SGHVS and CDR2 FQNEAQ come from the germline V gene. For the CDR3, the DNA is TGTGCCAGCATCCTAGCCCGGGGGGGGAGGACTGAAGCTTTCTTT. As protein: CASILARGGRTEAFF.

The V and J genes are TRBV24-1 and TRBJ2-2, with 9 bases lining up with TRBD1. Germline lookup yields CDR1 KGHDR and CDR2 SFDVKD. V gave up 4 bases and J gave up 7 bases; unmatched junction bases: 9. The CDR3 length is 16 residues. CDR3: CATSDSGTGRNGELFF. The CDR3 region has the DNA TGTGCCACCAGTGACTCCGGGACAGGGAGGAACGGGGAGCTGTTTTTT.

The chain carries TRBV7-6 and TRBJ2-5, with TRBD1 identical over 7 bases. V lost 8 bases to trimming and J lost 3 bases; unmatched junction nucleotides: 0. Germline CDR1 is SGHVS and CDR2 is FNYEAQ. CDR3 length: 11 amino acids. CDR3 loop: CASGQEETQYF. The CDR3 DNA reads as TGTGCCAGCGGACAGGAAGAGACCCAGTACTTC.

The sample holds a few counts of this clone. V is TRBV4-1 and J is TRBJ1-2, with D maybe TRBD1 (5 bases). Germline V lookup: CDR1 MGHRA, CDR2 YSYEKL. Trimming cost V 1 base and J 4 bases, with 13 bases left between them. CDR3 length equals 15 residues. Here the CDR3 DNA reads TGCGCCAGCAGCCAAGTTGAGACAGACCCCTATGGCTACACCTTC. This gives the protein CASSQVETDPYGYTF.

The chain joins TRBV7-2 to TRBJ2-2, with 13 bases that match TRBD2. V trimming: 5 bases; J trimming: 4 bases; junction bases outside the gene matches: 7. Per germline, CDR1 SGHTA and CDR2 FQGNSA. The CDR3 is made up of 17 amino acids. CDR3 nucleotides: TGTGCCAGCAGCCAACTAGCGGGGGGGCCGGGCACCGGGGAGCTGTTTTTT. It yields the protein CASSQLAGGPGTGELFF. Looking up the rest from reference TRBV7-2 and TRBJ2-2 gives the full variable domain: GAGVSQSPSNKVTEKGKDVELRCDPISGHTALYWYRQSLGQGLEFLIYFQGNSAPDKSGLPSDRFSAERTGGSVSTLTIQRTQQEDSAVYLCASSQLAGGPGTGELFFGEGSRLTVL.

The CDR3 loop is CASSAGQGGYEQYF. The DNA for the CDR3 is TGTGCCAGTAGTGCGGGACAGGGGGGGTACGAGCAGTACTTC. This sequence joins TRBV19 and TRBJ2-7, with 11 bases that match TRBD1. V lost 5 bases, J lost 4 bases, and 4 bases stayed unmatched. Germline V gene sequence: CDR1 LNHDA, CDR2 SQIVND (reference sequence). This CDR3 region has 14 residues.

The chain uses TRBV2 and TRBJ2-6; unclear D gene. This CDR3 region has 14 residues. CDR1 SNHLY and CDR2 FYNNEI come from the germline V gene. Trimming removed 6 bases from V and 0 bases from J, with 6 bases in between. This CDR3 reads CASSYYSGANVLTF. In DNA, the CDR3 is TGTGCCAGCAGCTATTACTCTGGGGCCAACGTCCTGACTTTC.

This chain uses TRBV3-1 (or the pseudogene TRBV3-2) with TRBJ2-7, with 10 bases that match TRBD1. This CDR3 has 18 amino acids. The germline CDR1 and CDR2 sequences are LGHDT and YNNKEL (reference sequence). The ends lost 1 base at V and 4 bases at J; junction bases unmatched: 13. The CDR3 bases are TGTGCCAGCAGCCAAGGCGGGATGACCGGGACAGGGGTATACGAGCAGTACTTC. Encoded protein: CASSQGGMTGTGVYEQYF.